This T cell receptor (beta chain) was identified during a study of blood T cell repertoires in COVID-19. A word on this clone: Relative to the germline gene, one junction end is altered; a read error may explain this.

The method was immunoSEQ multiplex PCR; TCRdb's version includes in-frame clones alone and lacks a portion of them. The repertoire includes some 250,000 clones, around nine tenths of them detected once, and just under 1% sits in the top ten. CDR3 length equals 14 residues. Germline-derived CDR1 and CDR2 are SNHLY and FYNNEI. This TCR was sampled from a woman in her thirties or forties who had recovered from COVID-19. Sequencing was performed on peripheral blood. The chain joins TRBV2 to TRBJ1-1; no firm D call. The CDR3 sequence is CASSPDQRITEAFF. Here the CDR3 DNA reads TGTGCCAGCAGTCCCGACCAGAGGATAACTGAGGCTTTCTTT.